This T cell receptor (beta chain) was found in a study of cytomegalovirus exposure and HLA in healthy donors. V lost 2 bases and J lost 7; bases outside the gene matches: 15. This CDR3 contains 18 residues. Germline CDR1 SGHTA, CDR2 FQGNSA. PCR involved 60 Vbeta and 13 Jbeta primers. Sequencing used immunoSEQ multiplex PCR; TCRdb keeps in-frame clones, though not all of them. This sample yields 150,000 or so clones, of which around 78% are seen a single time; 1.5% to 2% belongs to the top ten. This chain links TRBV7-2 with TRBJ2-1, with TRBD2 identical over 9 bases. The receptor was derived from a woman aged 18-29 years in good health and CMV-seronegative. Sequences were obtained from PBMCs. DNA for the CDR3: TGTGCCAGCAGCTTAAACGCGGGGGGGCCAGTGGTCGGGAATGAGCAGTTCTTC. Encoded protein: CASSLNAGGPVVGNEQFF.